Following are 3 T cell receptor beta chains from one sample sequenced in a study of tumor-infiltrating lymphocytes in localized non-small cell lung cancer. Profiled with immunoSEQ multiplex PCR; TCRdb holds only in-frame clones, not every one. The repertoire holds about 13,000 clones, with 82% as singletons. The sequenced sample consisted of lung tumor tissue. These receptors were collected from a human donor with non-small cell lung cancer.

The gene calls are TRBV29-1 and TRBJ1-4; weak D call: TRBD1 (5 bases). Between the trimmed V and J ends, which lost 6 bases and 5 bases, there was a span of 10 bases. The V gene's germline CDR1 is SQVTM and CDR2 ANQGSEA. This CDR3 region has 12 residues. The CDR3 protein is CSVGDSNEKLFF. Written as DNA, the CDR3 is TGCAGCGTAGGAGACAGCAATGAAAAACTGTTTTTT.

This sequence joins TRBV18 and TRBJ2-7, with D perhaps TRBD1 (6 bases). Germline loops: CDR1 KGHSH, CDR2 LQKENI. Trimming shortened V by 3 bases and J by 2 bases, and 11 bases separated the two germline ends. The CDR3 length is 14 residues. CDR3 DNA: TGTGCCAGCTCACCCGATGGGGGCCCCTACGAGCAGTACTTC. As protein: CASSPDGGPYEQYF.

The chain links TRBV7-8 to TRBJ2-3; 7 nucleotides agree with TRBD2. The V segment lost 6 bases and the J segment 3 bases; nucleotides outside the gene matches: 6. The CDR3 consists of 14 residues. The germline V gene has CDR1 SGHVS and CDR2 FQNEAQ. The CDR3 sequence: CASSRGLGTDTQYF. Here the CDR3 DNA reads TGTGCCAGCAGTCGTGGACTAGGGACAGATACGCAGTATTTT. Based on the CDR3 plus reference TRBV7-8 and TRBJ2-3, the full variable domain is GAGVSQSPRYKVAKRGQDVALRCDPISGHVSLFWYQQALGQGPEFLTYFQNEAQLDKSGLPSDRFFAERPEGSVSTLKIQRTQQEDSAVYLCASSRGLGTDTQYFGPGTRLTVL.